The following is a T cell receptor beta chain sequence with its context. The trim removed 4 bases at V and 3 bases at J, leaving 9 bases unmatched. The CDR3 spans 15 residues. CDR1 MNHEY and CDR2 SMNVEV come from the germline V gene (reference sequence). These data belong to a study of blood T cell repertoires in COVID-19. Study-wide background: COVID-19 samples, acute and convalescent, were from the United States, Italy and Spain. PBMCs, B-cell-depleted T cells, or T cells provided the cDNA or gDNA that made up the material.

Seattle patients were enrolled during active infection and followed longitudinally. In the original processing: Reference gene primers were amplified, and this amplification served to estimate nucleated cell counts. The repertoire was sequenced with immunoSEQ multiplex PCR; TCRdb's copy has only in-frame clones and lacks some. From that table come the V and J calls and clone size; the DNA was used to work out D and trimming. The sample contains a few hundred thousand clones, around 83% of which appear only once. The source material was peripheral blood. The chain is built from TRBV27 and TRBJ2-7; 7 bases match TRBD2. The source is a woman of 80 years or more with COVID-19, enrolled during active disease. CDR3 nucleotides: TGTGCCAGCAGTTCCCTCCGCACGGGGGGCTACGAGCAGTACTTC. This codes for CASSSLRTGGYEQYF.